The rows below give T cell receptor beta chains drawn from one sample of a study of T-cell memory formation after mild COVID-19. Via MiXCR, TCRdb re-called the 5' RACE reads, giving one row per CDR3 protein. The sample consists of 540,000 or so distinct CDR3 sequences, over 20% of them appearing once. Sequenced sample: PBMCs or a T cell subset sorted from them (not recorded which). The source of these receptors is an adult woman who had mild COVID-19 (a few samples of this study predate the infection). Cell type and time point are not known. Both conserved end residues are part of each CDR3. The D gene is left open where the match is weak. Size is omitted from some rows. Given values are once, few, many or a class for expanded clones.

d_call clone_size j_call v_call cdr3_nt cdr3_aa
. . TRBJ2-2 TRBV5-6 TGTGCCAGCAGCTTAGGTTCTAGACGGCCTATGGGGACCGGGGAGCTGTTTTTT CASSLGSRRPMGTGELFF
. few TRBJ1-1 TRBV12-3/TRBV12-4 TGTGCCAGCAGTTTAGAAGGGTTGGGAATCTACACTGAAGCTTTCTTT CASSLEGLGIYTEAFF
. . TRBJ1-5 TRBV24-1 TGTGCCACCAGTGAGGGGAATCAGCCCCAGCATTTT CATSEGNQPQHF
. few TRBJ1-6 TRBV20-1 TGCAGTGCTAGAGGGCGTACCTCTTATAATTCACCCCTCCACTTT CSARGRTSYNSPLHF
TRBD2 . TRBJ2-7 TRBV7-2 TGTGCCAGCAGCCCAAACAGAGCGGGAGGGCCGGGAGAGCAGTACTTC CASSPNRAGGPGEQYF
TRBD2 . TRBJ2-1 TRBV5-1 TGCGCCAGCAGCTGGCGATCTAGCGGGAGTTTCGATGAGCAGTTCTTC CASSWRSSGSFDEQFF
TRBD2 few TRBJ2-1 TRBV2 TGTGCCAGCAGTGACCGGACTAGCGGGGGGTACAATGAGCAGTTCTTC CASSDRTSGGYNEQFF
. . TRBJ2-1 TRBV24-1 TGTGCCACCAGTGACTCTGACGGTACCTACAATGAGCAGTTCTTC CATSDSDGTYNEQFF
. once TRBJ2-5 TRBV3-1 TGTGCCAGCAGCCAAGATCCCCCTGGCCCCGGGGAGACCCAGTACTTC CASSQDPPGPGETQYF
TRBD1 few TRBJ1-1 TRBV6-1 TGTGCCAGCAGTGAAGGGAGGGGACAGGGAACTTTCTTT CASSEGRGQGTFF
TRBD1 few TRBJ2-1 TRBV5-1 TGCGCCAGCAGCTTAAGACGGGACAGGGGAGGCAATGAGCAGTTCTTC CASSLRRDRGGNEQFF
. . TRBJ1-1 TRBV12-3/TRBV12-4 TGTGCCAGCGGTCGAGGGAGCACTGAAGCTTTCTTT CASGRGSTEAFF
TRBD2 few TRBJ2-7 TRBV7-2 TGTGCCAGCAGCTTAGTCGCTAGCGGGAAACTCTACGAGCAGTACTTC CASSLVASGKLYEQYF
. once TRBJ2-1 TRBV20-1 TGCAGTGCTAGAGATCGGCGGGATAGCTCCTACAATGAGCAGTTCTTC CSARDRRDSSYNEQFF
TRBD2 . TRBJ2-1 TRBV7-9 TGTGCCAGCAGCTTCTTCCGGACTAGATGGAGGGCCGATGAGCAGTTCTTC CASSFFRTRWRADEQFF
. . TRBJ2-3 TRBV4-2 TGTGCCAGCAGCCAAGAAGGGGGGACCCAACCGCGGACGCAGTATTTT CASSQEGGTQPRTQYF
. . TRBJ2-1 TRBV12-3/TRBV12-4 TGTGCCAGCACCTTAGCGGACCCCTCTTACAATGAGCAGTTCTTC CASTLADPSYNEQFF
. . TRBJ2-7 TRBV9 TGTGCCAGCAGCGTTGGAATCGATCCCTCCTACGAGCAGTACTTC CASSVGIDPSYEQYF
. . TRBJ2-7 TRBV7-8 TGTGCCAGCAGCTCAAAACCTCTATCCTACGAGCAGTACTTC CASSSKPLSYEQYF
TRBD2 . TRBJ2-7 TRBV6-5 TGTGCCAGCAGATCCGGACTAGCGGGAACCCAGTACTTC CASRSGLAGTQYF
. . TRBJ2-1 TRBV30 TGTGCCTGGAGTCCCGGGCCGTACAATGAGCAGTTCTTC CAWSPGPYNEQFF
. . TRBJ1-4 TRBV4-3 TGCGCCAGCAGCCAAGAGGGCGAGTCAACTAATGAAAAACTGTTTTTT CASSQEGESTNEKLFF
. . TRBJ2-7 TRBV5-6 TGTGCCAGCTCCCGGGGCGTACTCTCCTACGAGCAGTACTTC CASSRGVLSYEQYF
. . TRBJ2-3 TRBV6-6 TGTGCCAGTATGGACCCCGTCGCCACAGATACGCAGTATTTT CASMDPVATDTQYF
. . TRBJ2-1 TRBV4-2 TGTGCCAGCAGCAAGACATCCTATGAGCAGTTCTTC CASSKTSYEQFF
. few TRBJ2-7 TRBV4-3 TGCGCCAGCAGCCAAGGGTTAGGCTCCTACGAGCAGTACTTC CASSQGLGSYEQYF
. few TRBJ1-1 TRBV19 TGTGCCAGTAGTATAGTGCGGAACACTGAAGCTTTCTTT CASSIVRNTEAFF